These 2 T cell receptor beta chains came from one sample sequenced in a study of CD8 T cells in ankylosing spondylitis listed by TCRdb under 2017. The library was built by means of 5' RACE. TCRdb shows the sequencer as Illumina HiSeq 2500. The public sequencing data were trimmed at Q25 with fastp and processed into clonotypes with MiXCR by TCRdb, which kept only in-frame beta chains. Rows merge per CDR3 protein into single entries with the most common DNA and genes. Present in this sample are fewer than 200,000 distinct CDR3 sequences, about 20% of which were seen just once. Roughly 4.5% of the sample goes to the ten largest clones. The sequencing sample was made of blood, either unsorted or a sorted T cell fraction (not recorded which). All receptors come from a male donor aged 10-29 years with ankylosing spondylitis or in good health (not recorded which). Donor details come from another sample of the same person, matched by shared clones.

The rearrangement joins TRBV29-1 to TRBJ2-2; TRBD2 might be the D (6 bases). CDR1 and CDR2 from the germline V gene are SQVTM and ANQGSEA. This CDR3 spans 14 amino acids. V was cut by 1 base and J by 4 bases, with 10 bases left in between. The CDR3 DNA reads as TGCAGCGTTGAAGGGACCGGGGGCACCGGGGAGCTGTTTTTT. Amino acid sequence: CSVEGTGGTGELFF.

This clonotype was seen many times. V is TRBV2 and J is TRBJ2-3; no clear D gene. Germline CDR1 and CDR2: SNHLY and FYNNEI. The CDR3 has 13 residues. V was trimmed by 6 bases and J by 2 bases, leaving 9 bases between them. CDR3 sequence (DNA): TGTGCCAGCAGGACTGACAACACAGATACGCAGTATTTT. Protein: CASRTDNTDTQYF.